The 18 T cell receptor beta chains below come from one sample, sequenced in a study of vaccination and CD4 T cells after COVID-19. The assay that was used to sequence DNA from cultured CD4+ T cells was the Oncomine TCR Beta short-read assay. TCRdb reprocessed the PCR reads with MiXCR, giving one entry per CDR3 protein. The sample holds around 3,700 distinct CDR3 sequences, around 20% seen once. Their recognized antigens are unknown. The treatment is: roughly ten-day PBMC culture with coronavirus spike peptide pools or control peptides (ViraFEST assay). What was sequenced was CD4+ T cells from blood, cultured in vitro. The receptors stem from a human donor who had recovered from COVID-19.

The genes are TRBV19 and TRBJ2-3; the match to TRBD1 covers 7 bases. Germline V gives CDR1 LNHDA, CDR2 SQIVND (reference sequence). The CDR3 is made up of 14 amino acids. The ends lost 3 bases at V and 3 bases at J; junction bases unmatched: 3. The CDR3 coding sequence is TGTGCCAGTAGTATCGACAGGGTAACAGATACGCAGTATTTT. Protein sequence: CASSIDRVTDTQYF.

This clonotype was seen only a few times. This sequence joins TRBV30 and TRBJ1-6; D gene uncertain. The CDR3 is 15 residues long. V was trimmed by 1 base and J by 7 bases, leaving 14 bases between them. Germline V gene sequence: CDR1 GTSNPN, CDR2 SVGIG (reference sequence). The CDR3 DNA reads as TGTGCCTGGAGTGGGCGCGCCCCCGCGAATTCACCCCTCCACTTT. Its translation: CAWSGRAPANSPLHF.

This clonotype appeared a few times. This chain uses TRBV29-1 with TRBJ2-2; 13 bases fit TRBD2. CDR3 length: 15 residues. CDR1 and CDR2 (germline): SQVTM, ANQGSEA. V gave up 6 bases and J gave up 5 bases; unmatched junction bases: 6. CDR3 coding DNA: TGCAGCGTGGGGACTAGCGGGGTACAAACCGGGGAGCTGTTTTTT. Its translation is CSVGTSGVQTGELFF.

The chain joins TRBV6-1 to TRBJ2-3; maybe TRBD2 (6 bases). Germline V gene lookup returns CDR1 MNHNS and CDR2 SASEGT. The CDR3 consists of 14 residues. Trimming left V 7 bases short and J 5 bases short, with 16 bases between. This CDR3 is CASTRGGMVDTQYF. The CDR3 bases are TGTGCCAGCACTAGGGGCGGGATGGTAGATACGCAGTATTTT.

This clonotype has a handful of counts. The CDR3 protein is CASRHRDNSYEQYF. In DNA form, the CDR3 reads TGTGCCAGCAGACACCGGGACAACTCCTACGAGCAGTACTTC. The chain links TRBV2 to TRBJ2-7; weak D call: TRBD1 (6 bases). In germline, CDR1 is SNHLY, CDR2 FYNNEI. This CDR3 comprises 14 residues. Trimming cost V 6 bases and J 0 bases, with 12 bases left between them.

V is TRBV7-2 and J is TRBJ2-1; maybe TRBD2 (6 bases). Germline values: CDR1 SGHTA, CDR2 FQGNSA. V dropped 1 base and J dropped 6 bases, with 13 bases sitting between them. The CDR3 is 15 amino acids. The CDR3 DNA reads as TGTGCCAGCAGCTTAGGAGGACTAAGGATCAATGAGCAGTTCTTC. Residues: CASSLGGLRINEQFF.

The genes are TRBV21-1 and TRBJ2-7; TRBD1 was called by the table and not checked on the DNA. TRBV21-1 is a recognized pseudogene. This CDR3 is built from 12 residues. CDR3 loop: CASSRDGVEQYF. DNA for the CDR3: TGTGCCAGCAGCCGGGACGGGGTCGAGCAGTACTTC.

The J gene is TRBJ2-5, the V gene TRBV29-1, with D unclear. CDR1 and CDR2 (germline): SQVTM, ANQGSEA. CDR3 length: 12 amino acids. V lost 5 bases, J lost 2 bases, and 9 bases lay in between. The CDR3 DNA reads as TGCAGCGTTCTCGTTACTCAAGAGACCCAGTACTTC. It translates to CSVLVTQETQYF.

By share, this clonotype ranks as medium-sized. The chain combines TRBV20-1 with TRBJ1-6; 9 bases match TRBD1. The CDR3 runs to 15 residues. The V segment lost 4 bases and the J segment 8 bases; nucleotides outside the gene matches: 9. Per germline, CDR1 DFQATT and CDR2 SNEGSKA (reference sequence). CDR3 in DNA: TGCAGTGCTAAGGGACAGGGTATAATTGATTCACCCCTCCACTTT. This gives the protein CSAKGQGIIDSPLHF.

In its sample, this clonotype was seen a few times. The genes are TRBV2 and TRBJ2-5; 11 bases are shared with TRBD2. Germline CDR1 is SNHLY and CDR2 is FYNNEI. Losses at the gene ends were 9 bases for V and 4 bases for J; bases not matched to a gene: 7. The CDR3 extends over 14 amino acids. The CDR3 nucleotides read TGTGCCAGGACTAGCGGGGACACCGGAGAGACCCAGTACTTC. This translates into CARTSGDTGETQYF.

This chain connects TRBV20-1 to TRBJ1-4; no clear D. The V gene's germline CDR1 is DFQATT and CDR2 SNEGSKA (reference sequence). V gave up 1 base and J gave up 4 bases, with 16 bases separating them. This CDR3 is built from 16 residues. CDR3 protein: CSARGFGGVGNEKLFF. The CDR3 coding sequence is TGCAGTGCTAGAGGGTTCGGCGGGGTTGGTAATGAAAAACTGTTTTTT.

By sample share, this clonotype is medium-sized. This chain connects TRBV18 to TRBJ1-2; D unresolved. This CDR3 comprises 13 residues. The V end lost 3 bases, the J end lost 3 bases, and 8 bases lay between the germline ends. Germline assignment: CDR1 KGHSH and CDR2 LQKENI. The CDR3 bases are TGTGCCAGCTCACCTGGCTCGGACTATGGCTACACCTTC. This codes for CASSPGSDYGYTF.

J is TRBJ2-2 and V is TRBV11-2; D is perhaps TRBD2 (7 bases). The ends were cut back, 5 bases at V and 5 bases at J, with 21 bases in the middle. Germline V CDR1 and CDR2: SGHAT, FQNNGV. The CDR3 totals 17 residues. CDR3 DNA: TGTGCCAGCAGCCCCCATTACAAGGGGGGGCGAACCGGGGAGCTGTTTTTT. Its protein product is CASSPHYKGGRTGELFF.

This clonotype is labeled medium-sized. J is TRBJ2-5 and V is TRBV20-1; tentatively, D is TRBD1 or TRBD2 (5 bases each). V was pared by 0 bases and J by 5 bases, with 13 bases between. This CDR3 is 14 amino acids long. From germline, CDR1 is DFQATT and CDR2 SNEGSKA (reference sequence). The DNA for the CDR3 is TGCAGTGCTAGAGATTTAACGGGGCAGGAGACCCAGTACTTC. As protein: CSARDLTGQETQYF.

The chain recombines TRBV30 with TRBJ2-7; 8 bases align to TRBD1. Germline CDR1 and CDR2: GTSNPN and SVGIG (reference sequence). The trim removed 3 bases at V and 5 bases at J, leaving 6 bases unmatched. The CDR3 runs 13 residues. The CDR3 DNA follows: TGTGCCTGGAGCGACAGGGGCTTTGACGAGCAGTACTTC. It yields the protein CAWSDRGFDEQYF.

This chain joins TRBV6-1 and TRBJ2-5; 7 nucleotides match TRBD2. The CDR3 is made up of 13 amino acids. CDR1 is MNHNS and CDR2 is SASEGT in the germline V gene. Trimming at V came to 7 bases and at J to 5 bases, leaving 7 bases not matched to a gene. CDR3 amino acids: CASTPPGGETQYF. The CDR3 DNA is TGTGCCAGCACCCCCCCCGGGGGGGAGACCCAGTACTTC.

The chain uses TRBV19 and TRBJ2-5; D assignment may be TRBD1 or TRBD2 (5 bases each). Between the trimmed V and J ends, which lost 9 bases and 0 bases, there was a span of 20 bases. Germline V CDR1 and CDR2: LNHDA, SQIVND (reference sequence). The CDR3 spans 16 residues. The CDR3 DNA follows: TGTGCCAGCAGCTATTCCGGGGCGGGCTACCAAGAGACCCAGTACTTC. This encodes CASSYSGAGYQETQYF.

The chain couples TRBV18 to TRBJ1-6; 7 nucleotides match TRBD1. CDR3 length: 13 amino acids. CDR1 and CDR2 from the germline V gene are KGHSH and LQKENI. Germline trimming cut 3 bases from V and 7 bases from J; bases unmatched to any gene: 0. The CDR3 DNA reads as TGTGCCAGCTCACCGGGACAGAATTCACCCCTCCACTTT. Amino acid sequence: CASSPGQNSPLHF. The full variable domain, completed using reference TRBV18 and TRBJ1-6, is NAGVMQNPRHLVRRRGQEARLRCSPMKGHSHVYWYRQLPEEGLKFMVYLQKENIIDESGMPKERFSAEFPKEGPSILRIQQVVRGDSAAYFCASSPGQNSPLHFGNGTRLTVT.